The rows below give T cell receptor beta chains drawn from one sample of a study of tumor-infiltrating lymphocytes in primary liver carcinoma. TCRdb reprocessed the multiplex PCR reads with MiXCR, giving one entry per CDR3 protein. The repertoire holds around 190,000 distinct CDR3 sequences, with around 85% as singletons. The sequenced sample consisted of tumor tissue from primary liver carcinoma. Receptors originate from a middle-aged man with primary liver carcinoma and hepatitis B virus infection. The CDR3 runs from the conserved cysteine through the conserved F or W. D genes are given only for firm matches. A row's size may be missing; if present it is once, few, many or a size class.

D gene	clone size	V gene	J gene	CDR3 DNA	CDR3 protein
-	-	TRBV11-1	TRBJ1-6	TGTGTCAGCAGCCGGACACTGGTTCCACCCTTCCATTTT	CVSSRTLVPPFHF
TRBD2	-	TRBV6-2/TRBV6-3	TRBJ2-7	TGTACCAGCTATAGCGGGAGGGAAGGAGATCTCTCCTACGAGCAGTACTTC	CTSYSGREGDLSYEQYF
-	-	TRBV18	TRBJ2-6	TGTGCCAGCTCACCACCTGACCTGCCGGGGAGCCCCGCTTTC	CASSPPDLPGSPAF
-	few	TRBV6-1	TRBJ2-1	TGTGCCAGCAGTGGTGACAGTGGGTTTAGCAATGAGCAGTTCTTC	CASSGDSGFSNEQFF
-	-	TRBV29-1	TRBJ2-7	TGCAGCGTTAAACCGTCAGGATCCTTCGAGCAGTACTTC	CSVKPSGSFEQYF
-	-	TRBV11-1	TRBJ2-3	TGTGCCAGCAGCTTAGCCCACAAAGATATGCAGTATTTC	CASSLAHKDMQYF
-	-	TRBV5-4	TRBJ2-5	TGTGCCAGCACCCAACAGGGGGGGACCCAATACTTC	CASTQQGGTQYF
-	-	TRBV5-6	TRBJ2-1	TGTACCATCATCCGGGGGCCCAACAATGAGCAGTTCTTC	CTIIRGPNNEQFF
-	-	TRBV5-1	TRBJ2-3	TGCGCCAGCAGCTTCGGCCATAACAAAGATACGGAGTATTTT	CASSFGHNKDTEYF
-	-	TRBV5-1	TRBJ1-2	TGCGCCAGCAGGCCGGGCGGCAGGGCCATTGACTACACCTTC	CASRPGGRAIDYTF
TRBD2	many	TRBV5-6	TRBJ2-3	TGTGCCAGCAGCTCCTTGACTAGCCCGGGCAACTTTTTAGATACGCAGTATTTT	CASSSLTSPGNFLDTQYF
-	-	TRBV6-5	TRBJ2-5	TGTGCCACCCGGTGGGGTCGCCAAGAGACCCAGTACTTC	CATRWGRQETQYF
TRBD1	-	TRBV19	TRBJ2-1	TGTGCCAGAGCCAACGACCGGGCAGGGGGAAATGAGCAGTTCTTC	CARANDRAGGNEQFF
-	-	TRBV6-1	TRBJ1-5	TGTGCCAGTAGTGACCTCGAGTCCCAGCATTTT	CASSDLESQHF
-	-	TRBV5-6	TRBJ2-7	TGTGTCATCAGCTTCCGATCGAGAGCCTACGAGCAGTACTTC	CVISFRSRAYEQYF
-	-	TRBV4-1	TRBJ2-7	TGCACCAGCAGCCCCCGAGAGGAACTCTTCTACCAGCAGTACTTC	CTSSPREELFYQQYF
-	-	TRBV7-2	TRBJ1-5	TGTGCCAGTAGCTTTAGGTCCGGTAAGCCCCAGCATTTT	CASSFRSGKPQHF
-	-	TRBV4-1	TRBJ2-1	TGTGCCAGCAGCCATGTTAGTTATTCCGGCCATGATCAGTTCTTC	CASSHVSYSGHDQFF
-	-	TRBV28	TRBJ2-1	TGTGTCAGCATTTTAACTAGGGGCTACAATGAGCAGTTCTTC	CVSILTRGYNEQFF
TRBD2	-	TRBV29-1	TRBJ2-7	TGTAGCGTTGCACTAGCGGGAGGGTTCTACAATGAGCAGTACTTC	CSVALAGGFYNEQYF
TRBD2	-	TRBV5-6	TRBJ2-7	TGTGCCAGCAGCGATGTAGCGGGAGTTTTTGAGCAGTACTTC	CASSDVAGVFEQYF
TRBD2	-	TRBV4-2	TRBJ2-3	TGTACCAGCAGCCAAGATTCGGAACTAGCGGCATATCGATTTAGCACACATACGCAATGTTTT	CTSSQDSELAAYRFSTHTQCF
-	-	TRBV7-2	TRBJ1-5	TGTGCCAGCAGCTTAACAGGCAGGAAGGGTAATCAGCCCCAGCATTTT	CASSLTGRKGNQPQHF
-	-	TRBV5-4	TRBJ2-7	TGTGCCAGCAGCGAGGAGGACTGGGCCCCAGAGCAGTACTTC	CASSEEDWAPEQYF
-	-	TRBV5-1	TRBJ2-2	TGCGCCAGCAGCTTAGATCACAGGAAGAACACCGGGGAGCTGTTTTTT	CASSLDHRKNTGELFF
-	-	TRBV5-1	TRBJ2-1	TGCGCCAGCAGCTCTCCATTTGACAATGAGCAGTTCTTC	CASSSPFDNEQFF
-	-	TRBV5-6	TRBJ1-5	TGTGCCAGCAGCTCAGGATGGGACGATCAGCCCCAGCATTTT	CASSSGWDDQPQHF
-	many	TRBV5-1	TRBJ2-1	TGCGCCAGCAGCTATTCGGGAGCCTACAATGAGCAGTTCTTC	CASSYSGAYNEQFF
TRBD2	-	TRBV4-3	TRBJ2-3	TGCGCCAGCAGTCAGGGGACTAGCGGGACCTCAGATACGCAGTATTTT	CASSQGTSGTSDTQYF
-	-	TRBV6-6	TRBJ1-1	TGTGTCAGGAGCACAGGAGGGACTACTGAAGCTTTCTTT	CVRSTGGTTEAFF
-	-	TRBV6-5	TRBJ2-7	TGTGCCAGCACCCAAAGACATGGTGGCGAGCAGTACTTC	CASTQRHGGEQYF
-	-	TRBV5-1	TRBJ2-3	TGCGCCAGCAGCCAGGGAAAAAAGGTAGAGCGGGCAGATACGCAGTATTTT	CASSQGKKVERADTQYF
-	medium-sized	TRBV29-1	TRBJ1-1	TGCAGCGTTCTTCGGACAGACAGCAACACTGAAGCTTTCTTT	CSVLRTDSNTEAFF
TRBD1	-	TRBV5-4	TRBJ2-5	TGTGTCAGCTACCCGGGACAGAGAGACCAAGAGACCCAGTACTTC	CVSYPGQRDQETQYF
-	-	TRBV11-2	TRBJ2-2	TGTGCCAGTAGCTTAGATCATCGGGGTAGGGACACCAGGGGGCTGTTTTTT	CASSLDHRGRDTRGLFF
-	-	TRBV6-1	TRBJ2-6	TGTGCCAGCAGGGCCTTTCAGGGCAGGGGCCGCACTGGGGCCAACGTCCTGATTTTC	CASRAFQGRGRTGANVLIF
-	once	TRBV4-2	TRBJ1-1	TGTGCCAGCAGCCCGAGGGTCTCCGGACTGAACAATGAAGCTTCCTTT	CASSPRVSGLNNEASF
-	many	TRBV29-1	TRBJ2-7	TGCAGCGTTGAAGATCCGCGGGGCCCCTGGAGGGAGCAGTACTTC	CSVEDPRGPWREQYF
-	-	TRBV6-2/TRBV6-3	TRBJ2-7	TGTACCAGCAGTCAGGGACCTGAGCATTACTTC	CTSSQGPEHYF
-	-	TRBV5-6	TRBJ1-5	TGTGCCAGCATCTTGGGGAGGGTAAATCAGCCCCATCATTTT	CASILGRVNQPHHF
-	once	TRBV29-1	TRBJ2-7	TGCACCGGAGGATACAGTGCCTACGAGCAGAACTTC	CTGGYSAYEQNF
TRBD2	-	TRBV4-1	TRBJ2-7	TGCGCCAGCACCCAAGAAAGGACTAGTGGGAGTCTATACGAGCAGTACTTC	CASTQERTSGSLYEQYF
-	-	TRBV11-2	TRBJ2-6	TGTGCCAGCAGCATGGGGGGATACAGGGGTATTTCCCTCTCTGGGGCCAACGTTCTGACTTTC	CASSMGGYRGISLSGANVLTF
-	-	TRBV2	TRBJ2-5	TGTGCCAGCCGGTCTGGGCTTAACGGGAGATACCAAGAGACCCAGTACTTC	CASRSGLNGRYQETQYF
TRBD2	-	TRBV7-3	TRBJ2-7	TGTGCCAGCAGCCTAAGCGGGGGGCTCCCCTACGAGCAGTACTTC	CASSLSGGLPYEQYF
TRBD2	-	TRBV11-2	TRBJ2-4	TGTGCCAGCAGCTCAGATACTAGCGGGACTGCCAAAAACATTCACTACTTC	CASSSDTSGTAKNIHYF
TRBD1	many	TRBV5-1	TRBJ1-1	TGCGCCAGCAGTTTGCAGACAGGGATGAACACTGAAGCTTTCTTT	CASSLQTGMNTEAFF
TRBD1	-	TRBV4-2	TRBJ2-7	TGTGCCAGTATCCAGGATCGAGGGGGCCACGAGCAGTACTTC	CASIQDRGGHEQYF
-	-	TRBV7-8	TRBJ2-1	TGTGCCAGCAACTTAACGGGGAATGTGCAGTTCTTC	CASNLTGNVQFF
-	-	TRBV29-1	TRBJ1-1	TGCAGCGTTTCGGCAGGGTGGGGAATGGGTACTAAAGCTTTCTTT	CSVSAGWGMGTKAFF
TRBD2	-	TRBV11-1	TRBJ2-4	TGTGCCAGCGGCTTTCCCGGGACTATCGGAACCAAAAACATTAAGTACTTC	CASGFPGTIGTKNIKYF
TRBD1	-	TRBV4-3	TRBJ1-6	TGTGCCAGCAGCTCCTGGGACAGTGGAAGGGATTCACCCCTCCACTTT	CASSSWDSGRDSPLHF
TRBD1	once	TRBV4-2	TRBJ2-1	TGTGCCAGCAGCCAAGTTTCAGGGGGATATACGGGGTATGAGCAGTTCTTC	CASSQVSGGYTGYEQFF
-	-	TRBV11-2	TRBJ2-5	TGTGCCAGCAGTCCTAGCTCAATCCAGGGTACTGGGTGGGAGACCCAGAACTTC	CASSPSSIQGTGWETQNF
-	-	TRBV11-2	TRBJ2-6	TGTGCCAGCGGCATGGGGGGATACAGGGGCATTTCCCTTTCTGGGGCCAACGTCCTGACTTTC	CASGMGGYRGISLSGANVLTF
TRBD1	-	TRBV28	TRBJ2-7	TGTACCAGCAGTTTACCGGGACAGGGCGCAGGAGGCGAGCAGTACTTC	CTSSLPGQGAGGEQYF